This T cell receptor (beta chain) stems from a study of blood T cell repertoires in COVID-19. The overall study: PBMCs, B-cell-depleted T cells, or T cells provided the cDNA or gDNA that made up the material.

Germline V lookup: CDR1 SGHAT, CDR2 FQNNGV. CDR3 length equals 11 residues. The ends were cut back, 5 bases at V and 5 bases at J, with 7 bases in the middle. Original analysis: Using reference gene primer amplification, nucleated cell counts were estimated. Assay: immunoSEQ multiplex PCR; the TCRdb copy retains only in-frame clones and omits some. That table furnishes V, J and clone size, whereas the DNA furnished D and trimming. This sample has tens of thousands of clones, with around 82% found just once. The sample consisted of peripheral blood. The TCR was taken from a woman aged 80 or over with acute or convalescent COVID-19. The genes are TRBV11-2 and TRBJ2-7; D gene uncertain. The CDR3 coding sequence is TGTGCCAGCAGCCCCGTCGACGAGCAGTACTTC. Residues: CASSPVDEQYF.